The entry below describes one T cell receptor (beta chain). The source of the sample is a study of control samples from healthy donors and cancer patients. The table came from immunoSEQ multiplex PCR; TCRdb's copy has only in-frame clones and leaves some out. This table has more than 140,000 clones, 90% to 95% appearing once. The CDR3 contains 13 residues. Sequencing was performed on blood. This chain links TRBV21-1 with TRBJ1-4; the DNA was not compared with TRBD1, the D call given in the table. TRBV21-1 is deemed a pseudogene. This receptor was taken from a man aged 35-49 years in good health. In DNA, the CDR3 is TGTGCCAGCCAGGGGACAGCCAATGAAAAACTGTTTTTT. The encoded protein is CASQGTANEKLFF.